A selection of T cell receptor beta chains follows, all from one sample in a study of CD8+CD57+ T cells in acquired aplastic anemia. Via MiXCR, TCRdb re-called the reads, giving one row per CDR3 protein. Here the sample spans about 180,000 distinct CDR3 sequences, approximately 48% being singletons. Sequencing was performed on sorted CD4+, CD8+, or CD8+CD57+ T cells (not recorded which) from PBMCs. These receptors came from a human donor with aplastic anemia. The CDR3 runs from the conserved cysteine through the conserved F or W. The D gene is left open where the match is weak. The listing skips clone size in some rows; elsewhere it reads once, few, many or a size class.

CDR3 protein: CSARQGSLDTQYF
CDR3 DNA: TGCAGTGCTAGACAGGGTTCGTTAGATACGCAGTATTTT
J gene: TRBJ2-3
V gene: TRBV20-1
clone size: few
D gene: .

CDR3 protein: CASSLSWDGGNEQFF
CDR3 DNA: TGTGCCAGCAGCTTATCGTGGGACGGGGGGAATGAGCAGTTCTTC
J gene: TRBJ2-1
V gene: TRBV7-6
clone size: few
D gene: TRBD2

CDR3 protein: CASSTSGGVLTDTQYF
CDR3 DNA: TGTGCCAGCAGTACTAGCGGGGGGGTCCTCACAGATACGCAGTATTTT
J gene: TRBJ2-3
V gene: TRBV6-1
clone size: .
D gene: TRBD2

CDR3 protein: CASSLPSGSATDEQFF
CDR3 DNA: TGTGCCAGCAGCTTACCAAGCGGGAGCGCTACGGATGAGCAGTTCTTC
J gene: TRBJ2-1
V gene: TRBV7-6
clone size: few
D gene: TRBD2

CDR3 protein: CASSPNRGGGEQYF
CDR3 DNA: TGTGCCAGCAGCCCAAACAGGGGTGGGGGCGAGCAGTACTTC
J gene: TRBJ2-7
V gene: TRBV11-3
clone size: .
D gene: TRBD1

CDR3 protein: CATSRVGLSTDTQYF
CDR3 DNA: TGTGCCACCAGCAGAGTCGGGCTCAGCACAGATACGCAGTATTTT
J gene: TRBJ2-3
V gene: TRBV15
clone size: many
D gene: .

CDR3 protein: CASSLIHGNTIYF
CDR3 DNA: TGTGCCAGCAGTTTAATCCACGGAAACACCATATATTTT
J gene: TRBJ1-3
V gene: TRBV12-3/TRBV12-4
clone size: .
D gene: .

CDR3 protein: CSDPGDPGTGGHYTF
CDR3 DNA: TGCAGTGACCCCGGAGATCCCGGGACAGGGGGACACTACACCTTC
J gene: TRBJ1-2
V gene: TRBV20-1
clone size: few
D gene: TRBD1

CDR3 protein: CASRSRQGAANTEAFF
CDR3 DNA: TGTGCCAGCAGATCTCGACAGGGAGCGGCGAACACTGAAGCTTTCTTT
J gene: TRBJ1-1
V gene: TRBV6-6
clone size: many
D gene: TRBD1

CDR3 protein: CASSQRVNEQFF
CDR3 DNA: TGCGCCAGCAGCCAGAGGGTTAATGAGCAGTTCTTC
J gene: TRBJ2-1
V gene: TRBV5-1
clone size: .
D gene: .

CDR3 protein: CASATGLRETQYF
CDR3 DNA: TGCGCCAGTGCTACAGGGTTACGGGAGACCCAGTACTTC
J gene: TRBJ2-5
V gene: TRBV5-1
clone size: .
D gene: .

CDR3 protein: CSAQTGGAETQYF
CDR3 DNA: TGCAGTGCGCAGACAGGGGGCGCGGAGACCCAGTACTTC
J gene: TRBJ2-5
V gene: TRBV20-1
clone size: .
D gene: TRBD1

CDR3 protein: CASSRLAGVGYEQYF
CDR3 DNA: TGTGCCAGTAGTAGGCTAGCGGGAGTAGGCTACGAGCAGTACTTC
J gene: TRBJ2-7
V gene: TRBV19
clone size: few
D gene: TRBD2

CDR3 protein: CSARVGQGYTF
CDR3 DNA: TGCAGTGCTAGAGTTGGGCAGGGCTACACCTTC
J gene: TRBJ1-2
V gene: TRBV20-1
clone size: .
D gene: .

CDR3 protein: CASSLALSEQFF
CDR3 DNA: TGTGCCAGCAGTTTAGCGCTGTCGGAGCAGTTCTTC
J gene: TRBJ2-1
V gene: TRBV12-3/TRBV12-4
clone size: .
D gene: .

CDR3 protein: CASSPTGVELFF
CDR3 DNA: TGTGCCAGCAGCCCCACAGGGGTGGAGCTGTTTTTT
J gene: TRBJ2-2
V gene: TRBV7-2
clone size: few
D gene: TRBD1

CDR3 protein: CASRTDAYEQYF
CDR3 DNA: TGTGCCTCACGGACGGACGCCTACGAGCAGTACTTC
J gene: TRBJ2-7
V gene: TRBV2
clone size: many
D gene: .

CDR3 protein: CASTPQGRRNTEAFF
CDR3 DNA: TGTGCCAGTACCCCGCAGGGAAGGAGGAACACTGAAGCTTTCTTT
J gene: TRBJ1-1
V gene: TRBV19
clone size: .
D gene: .

CDR3 protein: CATTSPGGGDNEQFF
CDR3 DNA: TGTGCCACCACCTCACCCGGCGGGGGAGACAATGAGCAGTTCTTC
J gene: TRBJ2-1
V gene: TRBV10-3
clone size: many
D gene: TRBD2

CDR3 protein: CANTVPGTGGKGYTF
CDR3 DNA: TGTGCCAACACCGTACCCGGGACAGGGGGCAAAGGCTACACCTTC
J gene: TRBJ1-2
V gene: TRBV7-4
clone size: .
D gene: TRBD1

CDR3 protein: CASSIYRVSGQPQHF
CDR3 DNA: TGTGCCAGCAGCATATACAGGGTTTCAGGTCAGCCCCAGCATTTT
J gene: TRBJ1-5
V gene: TRBV2
clone size: .
D gene: .

CDR3 protein: CASSESSGRAVDTQYF
CDR3 DNA: TGTGCCAGCAGTGAATCTAGCGGGAGGGCCGTAGATACGCAGTATTTT
J gene: TRBJ2-3
V gene: TRBV25-1
clone size: .
D gene: TRBD2

CDR3 protein: CSVEGSSGGTRGQFF
CDR3 DNA: TGCAGCGTTGAAGGTTCAAGCGGGGGGACCAGGGGGCAGTTCTTC
J gene: TRBJ2-1
V gene: TRBV29-1
clone size: .
D gene: TRBD2

CDR3 protein: CASSNRDETQYF
CDR3 DNA: TGTGCCAGCAGTAACAGGGACGAGACCCAGTACTTC
J gene: TRBJ2-5
V gene: TRBV2
clone size: .
D gene: .

CDR3 protein: CASSFDRTGRLPGANVLTF
CDR3 DNA: TGTGCCAGCAGTTTTGACAGGACAGGGAGGCTTCCTGGGGCCAACGTCCTGACTTTC
J gene: TRBJ2-6
V gene: TRBV12-3/TRBV12-4
clone size: few
D gene: TRBD1

CDR3 protein: CASSLMGDYGYTF
CDR3 DNA: TGTGCCAGCAGCTTAATGGGAGACTATGGCTACACCTTC
J gene: TRBJ1-2
V gene: TRBV7-9
clone size: .
D gene: .

CDR3 protein: CASSRREDTEAFF
CDR3 DNA: TGTGCCAGCAGCCGCAGGGAGGACACTGAAGCTTTCTTT
J gene: TRBJ1-1
V gene: TRBV6-1
clone size: few
D gene: .

CDR3 protein: CSVYRDSSSYEQYF
CDR3 DNA: TGCAGCGTCTATCGGGACTCAAGCTCCTACGAGCAGTACTTC
J gene: TRBJ2-7
V gene: TRBV29-1
clone size: .
D gene: .

CDR3 protein: CASTPGQGYEQYF
CDR3 DNA: TGTGCCAGCACGCCGGGACAGGGCTACGAGCAGTACTTC
J gene: TRBJ2-7
V gene: TRBV7-9
clone size: .
D gene: TRBD1

CDR3 protein: CASSPTGGNYGYTF
CDR3 DNA: TGTGCCAGTAGTCCTACAGGGGGCAACTATGGCTACACCTTC
J gene: TRBJ1-2
V gene: TRBV19
clone size: .
D gene: TRBD1

CDR3 protein: CASSLGFGGELFF
CDR3 DNA: TGCGCCAGCAGCCTCGGTTTCGGTGGGGAGCTGTTTTTT
J gene: TRBJ2-2
V gene: TRBV5-1
clone size: .
D gene: .

CDR3 protein: CASSLAGQGAAAFF
CDR3 DNA: TGTGCCAGCAGCTTGGCCGGACAGGGGGCGGCAGCTTTCTTT
J gene: TRBJ1-1
V gene: TRBV5-5
clone size: .
D gene: TRBD1

CDR3 protein: CASSQSDREESPLHF
CDR3 DNA: TGTGCCAGCAGCCAAAGCGACAGGGAGGAATCACCCCTCCACTTT
J gene: TRBJ1-6
V gene: TRBV11-2
clone size: .
D gene: TRBD1

CDR3 protein: CATHGNTIYF
CDR3 DNA: TGTGCCACCCATGGAAACACCATATATTTT
J gene: TRBJ1-3
V gene: TRBV24-1
clone size: .
D gene: .

CDR3 protein: CATSGGVVYEQYF
CDR3 DNA: TGTGCCACCAGCGGGGGGGTCGTATACGAGCAGTACTTC
J gene: TRBJ2-7
V gene: TRBV15
clone size: .
D gene: TRBD2

CDR3 protein: CSVDPRQGAEAFF
CDR3 DNA: TGCAGCGTTGACCCCAGACAGGGGGCTGAAGCTTTCTTT
J gene: TRBJ1-1
V gene: TRBV29-1
clone size: .
D gene: TRBD1

CDR3 protein: CSAALVGGRAPQYF
CDR3 DNA: TGCAGTGCCGCCTTGGTAGGCGGGAGGGCCCCGCAGTACTTC
J gene: TRBJ2-7
V gene: TRBV20-1
clone size: few
D gene: TRBD2

CDR3 protein: CASSQNAPGLAYNEQFF
CDR3 DNA: TGTGCCAGCAGCCAAAACGCCCCGGGACTAGCATACAATGAGCAGTTCTTC
J gene: TRBJ2-1
V gene: TRBV4-2
clone size: many
D gene: TRBD2

CDR3 protein: CASSRTGTSNQPQHF
CDR3 DNA: TGCGCCAGCAGTAGGACAGGGACAAGCAATCAGCCCCAGCATTTT
J gene: TRBJ1-5
V gene: TRBV10-2
clone size: many
D gene: TRBD1

CDR3 protein: CASSFPTGWNTEAFF
CDR3 DNA: TGCGCCAGCAGTTTTCCTACAGGGTGGAACACTGAAGCTTTCTTT
J gene: TRBJ1-1
V gene: TRBV10-1
clone size: .
D gene: .

CDR3 protein: CATSEAVVYEQYF
CDR3 DNA: TGTGCCACCTCAGAGGCGGTAGTCTACGAGCAGTACTTC
J gene: TRBJ2-7
V gene: TRBV15
clone size: few
D gene: .

CDR3 protein: CASSDTGVNIQYF
CDR3 DNA: TGTGCCAGCTCCGATACAGGGGTAAACATTCAGTACTTC
J gene: TRBJ2-4
V gene: TRBV28
clone size: .
D gene: TRBD1

CDR3 protein: CASSDVGNQPQHF
CDR3 DNA: TGTGCCAGCAGTGATGTCGGCAATCAGCCCCAGCATTTT
J gene: TRBJ1-5
V gene: TRBV2
clone size: few
D gene: .

CDR3 protein: CSLRVFRQGFASDTQYF
CDR3 DNA: TGCAGCCTGCGAGTGTTCCGACAGGGATTCGCATCAGATACGCAGTATTTT
J gene: TRBJ2-3
V gene: TRBV29-1
clone size: .
D gene: TRBD1

CDR3 protein: CASSLGQGMLRQIMNTEAFF
CDR3 DNA: TGTGCCAGCAGCTTAGGACAGGGGATGCTTCGGCAGATTATGAACACTGAAGCTTTCTTT
J gene: TRBJ1-1
V gene: TRBV11-1
clone size: many
D gene: TRBD1

CDR3 protein: CASSDRDKTYEQYF
CDR3 DNA: TGTGCCAGCAGCGACCGGGACAAGACCTACGAGCAGTACTTC
J gene: TRBJ2-7
V gene: TRBV9
clone size: .
D gene: .

CDR3 protein: CATSDLQANSPLHF
CDR3 DNA: TGTGCCACCAGTGATTTGCAAGCTAATTCACCCCTCCACTTT
J gene: TRBJ1-6
V gene: TRBV24-1
clone size: few
D gene: .

CDR3 protein: CASSLLGLAGGNTGELFF
CDR3 DNA: TGTGCCAGCAGCCTCCTCGGACTAGCGGGGGGCAACACCGGGGAGCTGTTTTTT
J gene: TRBJ2-2
V gene: TRBV11-1
clone size: .
D gene: TRBD2

CDR3 protein: CASGWGQRNTEAFF
CDR3 DNA: TGTGCTAGTGGCTGGGGACAGAGGAACACTGAAGCTTTCTTT
J gene: TRBJ1-1
V gene: TRBV12-5
clone size: .
D gene: TRBD1

CDR3 protein: CSASPSGGTYEQYF
CDR3 DNA: TGCAGTGCTAGTCCTAGCGGGGGGACCTACGAGCAGTACTTC
J gene: TRBJ2-7
V gene: TRBV20-1
clone size: many
D gene: TRBD2